These 15 T cell receptor beta chains were sequenced from one sample in a study of cytomegalovirus exposure and HLA in healthy donors. The PCR had 60 Vbeta and 13 Jbeta primers. TCRdb's copy holds only in-frame clones and misses some; the assay was immunoSEQ multiplex PCR. The sample includes more than 85,000 clones, roughly two thirds of them seen just once. Material for sequencing was PBMCs. The receptor set was obtained from a man between 25 and 39 years old in good health and CMV-seronegative.

The chain joins TRBV6-6 to TRBJ2-2; weak D call: TRBD1 (5 bases). The germline V gene encodes CDR1 MNHNY and CDR2 SVGAGI (reference sequence). The length of the CDR3 is 13 residues. Between the trimmed V and J ends, which lost 6 bases and 6 bases, there was a span of 11 bases. CDR3 in amino acids: CASSPRTPGELFF. The DNA of the CDR3 is TGTGCCAGCAGCCCCCGGACACCCGGGGAGCTGTTTTTT.

This chain joins TRBV5-1 and TRBJ2-3; weak D call: TRBD2 (6 bases). CDR3 length: 15 amino acids. CDR1 is SGHRS, CDR2 YFSETQ, per germline. V lost 7 bases and J 2 bases, leaving 17 bases between the germline ends. CDR3 DNA: TGCGCCAGCTCCCTTGGGGGGAGTCACACAGATACGCAGTATTTT. Its protein product is CASSLGGSHTDTQYF.

The V gene is TRBV7-2, the J gene TRBJ2-5; 16 nucleotides match TRBD2. The length of the CDR3 is 18 residues. Germline-derived CDR1 and CDR2 are SGHTA and FQGNSA. After removal of 5 bases from V and 4 bases from J, the junction contained 10 bases not matched to a gene. CDR3 protein: CASSPGTSGRALIETQYF. CDR3 nucleotides: TGTGCCAGCAGCCCTGGGACTAGCGGGAGGGCCCTCATAGAGACCCAGTACTTC.

This chain links TRBV28 with TRBJ2-3; 7 nucleotides line up with TRBD2. Germline V gives CDR1 MDHEN, CDR2 SYDVKM. The CDR3 consists of 15 residues. The J segment lost 4 bases and the V segment lost 3 bases, leaving 7 bases of the junction unmatched. The CDR3 DNA follows: TGTGCCAGCAGTTTGGGTCTAGCGGACGCAGATACGCAGTATTTT. This encodes CASSLGLADADTQYF.

The gene calls are TRBV30 and TRBJ1-1; D not resolved. The CDR3 is 16 residues long. Germline assignment: CDR1 GTSNPN and CDR2 SVGIG (reference sequence). Trimming removed 0 bases from V and 0 bases from J, with 14 bases in between. The CDR3 DNA follows: TGTGCCTGGAGTGTAGGTCCGGAGCGAATGAACACTGAAGCTTTCTTT. As protein: CAWSVGPERMNTEAFF. The complete variable domain, with remaining parts taken from reference TRBV30 and TRBJ1-1, reads SQTIHQWPATLVQPVGSPLSLECTVEGTSNPNLYWYRQAAGRGLQLLFYSVGIGQISSEVPQNLSASRPQDRQFILSSKKLLLSDSGFYLCAWSVGPERMNTEAFFGQGTRLTVV.

The chain combines TRBV6-5 with TRBJ1-2; 9 bases match TRBD1. J lost 8 bases, V lost 5 bases, and 3 bases had no gene match. This CDR3 spans 12 amino acids. Germline V gives CDR1 MNHEY, CDR2 SVGAGI. CDR3 protein: CASSRTGDGYTF. CDR3 DNA sequence: TGTGCCAGCAGTAGGACAGGGGACGGCTACACCTTC.

This chain links TRBV11-2 with TRBJ2-1; TRBD2 agrees at 9 bases. The CDR3 contains 18 residues. V lost 4 bases to trimming and J lost 1 base; unmatched junction nucleotides: 11. Germline V lookup: CDR1 SGHAT, CDR2 FQNNGV. The CDR3, as DNA: TGTGCCAGCAGCTCGACTCCCAGACTAGCGGTGTCCTACAATGAGCAGTTCTTC. Protein: CASSSTPRLAVSYNEQFF. Combining the CDR3 with reference TRBV11-2 and TRBJ2-1 gives the whole variable domain EAGVAQSPRYKIIEKRQSVAFWCNPISGHATLYWYQQILGQGPKLLIQFQNNGVVDDSQLPKDRFSAERLKGVDSTLKIQPAKLEDSAVYLCASSSTPRLAVSYNEQFFGPGTRLTVL.

The chain has TRBV13 and TRBJ2-7, with 10 bases identical to TRBD1. The germline CDR1 and CDR2 sequences are PRHDT and FYEKMQ (reference sequence). V shed 5 bases and J 0 bases; nucleotides not matched to a gene: 4. This CDR3 has 15 residues. The CDR3 sequence is CASSRWTGGSYEQYF. The CDR3 DNA is TGTGCCAGCAGCCGTTGGACAGGGGGCTCCTACGAGCAGTACTTC. Together with reference TRBV13 and TRBJ2-7, the CDR3 gives the full variable domain: AAGVIQSPRHLIKEKRETATLKCYPIPRHDTVYWYQQGPGQDPQFLISFYEKMQSDKGSIPDRFSAQQFSDYHSELNMSSLELGDSALYFCASSRWTGGSYEQYFGPGTRLTVT.

The sample holds one count of this clone. This rearrangement joins TRBV29-1 to TRBJ1-2; D not resolved. This CDR3 has 11 amino acids. Trimming removed 6 bases at V and 2 bases at J, with 7 bases between. Germline V gene lookup returns CDR1 SQVTM and CDR2 ANQGSEA. CDR3 sequence reads: CSVETNYGYTF. The CDR3 coding sequence is TGCAGCGTCGAGACAAACTATGGCTACACCTTC. Full variable domain (rest looked up from reference TRBV29-1 and TRBJ1-2): SAVISQKPSRDICQRGTSLTIQCQVDSQVTMMFWYRQQPGQSLTLIATANQGSEATYESGFVIDKFPISRPNLTFSTLTVSNMSPEDSSIYLCSVETNYGYTFGSGTRLTVV.

This chain uses TRBV6-1 with TRBJ2-7, with D perhaps matching TRBD1 (5 bases). The CDR3 length is 14 residues. Trimming shortened V by 5 bases and J by 4 bases, and 15 bases separated the two germline ends. From germline, CDR1 is MNHNS and CDR2 SASEGT. CDR3 sequence (DNA): TGTGCCAGCAGTTATCAGGGTAACTTATACGAGCAGTACTTC. It translates to CASSYQGNLYEQYF.

The V call is TRBV4-2, the J call TRBJ2-1; D is perhaps TRBD2 (6 bases). The CDR3 totals 20 residues. The V gene's germline CDR1 is LGHNA and CDR2 YNFKEQ. Trimming removed 4 bases at V and 0 bases at J, with 25 bases between. CDR3 sequence: CASSRTPGLPEGSSYNEQFF. The CDR3 DNA follows: TGTGCCAGCAGCCGGACCCCGGGACTTCCGGAGGGGAGCTCCTACAATGAGCAGTTCTTC.

This clone has just a few counts. This chain links TRBV9 with TRBJ2-7; unclear D gene. The CDR3 is made up of 16 amino acids. CDR1 is SGDLS, CDR2 YYNGEE, per germline. Trimming removed 0 bases from V and 2 bases from J, with 15 bases in between. The CDR3 bases are TGTGCCAGCAGCGTAGGGAGTGGTGGCAGAACCTACGAGCAGTACTTC. Translating it yields CASSVGSGGRTYEQYF.

J is TRBJ2-7 and V is TRBV30, with 12 bases fitting TRBD2. Unmatched junction bases numbered 2, after V lost 2 bases and J lost 0 bases. This CDR3 is built from 15 residues. Germline CDR1 reads GTSNPN; CDR2 reads SVGIG (reference sequence). The CDR3: CAWSSGLAGSYEQYF. The DNA of the CDR3 is TGTGCCTGGAGTTCGGGACTAGCGGGCTCCTACGAGCAGTACTTC.

The gene calls are TRBV5-4 and TRBJ2-7; TRBD2 matches at 12 bases. The CDR3 consists of 17 residues. CDR1 and CDR2 (germline): SGHNT, YYREEE (reference sequence). V gave up 3 bases and J gave up 1 base; unmatched junction bases: 8. The DNA for the CDR3 is TGTGCCAGCAGCTCCACGCCCGGACTAGCGGGATCCTACGAGCAGTACTTC. Protein sequence: CASSSTPGLAGSYEQYF. Using reference TRBV5-4 and TRBJ2-7 for the parts outside the CDR3, the full variable domain is ETGVTQSPTHLIKTRGQQVTLRCSSQSGHNTVSWYQQALGQGPQFIFQYYREEENGRGNFPPRFSGLQFPNYSSELNVNALELDDSALYLCASSSTPGLAGSYEQYFGPGTRLTVT.

Of note for this clone: One end of the junction varies from germline; a read error may be responsible. J is TRBJ2-7 and V is TRBV30, with D possibly being TRBD2 (6 bases). The CDR3 has 11 amino acids. Germline CDR1 and CDR2: GTSNPN and SVGIG (reference sequence). CDR3 in amino acids: CAWSVGGAQHF. The CDR3 DNA reads TGTGCCTGGAGTGTAGGAGGGGCGCAGCACTTC.